Shown below are 14 T cell receptor beta chains from a single sample sequenced in a study of T and B cells in COVID-19 patients. BIOMED2 TRB-A/B primer pools were used in multiplex TRB PCR. TCRdb re-derived calls from the multiplex PCR reads in MiXCR, one entry per CDR3 protein. The sample records roughly 11,000 distinct CDR3 sequences, approximately 31% being singletons. Each TRB amplification used roughly 240-550 ng of genomic DNA from blood. The sample consisted of blood. These receptors all stem from a human donor who had recovered from COVID-19.

The chain links TRBV19 to TRBJ1-5; tentatively, D is TRBD1 (6 bases). This CDR3 comprises 12 residues. V was shortened by 3 bases and J by 7 bases, with 7 bases between the two germline ends. CDR1 and CDR2 from the germline V gene are LNHDA and SQIVND (reference sequence). The DNA for the CDR3 is TGTGCCAGTAGTATTAGGGGGCAGCCCCAGCATTTT. Its protein is CASSIRGQPQHF. Together with reference TRBV19 and TRBJ1-5, the CDR3 gives the full variable domain: DGGITQSPKYLFRKEGQNVTLSCEQNLNHDAMYWYRQDPGQGLRLIYYSQIVNDFQKGDIAEGYSVSREKKESFPLTVTSAQKNPTAFYLCASSIRGQPQHFGDGTRLSIL.

In its sample, this clonotype is medium-sized (0.01 to 0.1%). The chain uses TRBV15 and TRBJ2-2; 7 bases are a match to TRBD1. After removal of 5 bases from V and 4 bases from J, the junction contained 4 bases not matched to a gene. The CDR3 extends over 14 amino acids. CDR1 is LNHNV, CDR2 YYDKDF, per germline (reference sequence). The CDR3 sequence: CATSETGSTGELFF. In DNA form, the CDR3 reads TGTGCCACCAGCGAGACAGGGTCCACCGGGGAGCTGTTTTTT.

This clonotype was observed at least ten times. The chain joins TRBV12-3 or TRBV12-4 to TRBJ2-1, with TRBD1 matching over 9 bases. Trimming cost V 5 bases and J 8 bases; bases outside gene matches: 10. The CDR3 contains 15 residues. The CDR3 protein is CASSPDRGFRDEQFF. The CDR3 bases are TGTGCCAGCAGTCCCGACAGGGGGTTTAGGGATGAGCAGTTCTTC.

As to this clonotype: Compared with germline, one end of the junction differs, possibly owing to a read error. The CDR3 region has the DNA TGTGCCAGCTCACCCTTATCCGGGACTAGCGGGAGGAGCTCCTACGATCAGTACTTC. Its protein product is CASSPLSGTSGRSSYDQYF. This rearrangement joins TRBV18 to TRBJ2-7, with TRBD2 identical over 15 bases. CDR1 is KGHSH, CDR2 LQKENI, per germline. The length of the CDR3 is 19 residues. Looking up the rest from reference TRBV18 and TRBJ2-7 gives the full variable domain: NAGVMQNPRHLVRRRGQEARLRCSPMKGHSHVYWYRQLPEEGLKFMVYLQKENIIDESGMPKERFSAEFPKEGPSILRIQQVVRGDSAAYFCASSPLSGTSGRSSYDQYFGPGTRLTVT.

The sample holds many counts of this clonotype. This sequence joins TRBV27 and TRBJ2-1; the D is unclear. In germline, CDR1 is MNHEY, CDR2 SMNVEV (reference sequence). The CDR3 covers 15 residues. V dropped 2 bases and J dropped 4 bases, with 12 bases sitting between them. The CDR3 DNA is TGTGCCAGCAGTTTACTCCCTCTGGTGTACAATGAGCAGTTCTTC. Translation gives CASSLLPLVYNEQFF.

By sample share, this clonotype is medium-sized. The rearrangement links TRBV29-1 to TRBJ1-4, with a tentative D call TRBD1 (5 bases). Trimming removed 3 bases at V and 8 bases at J, with 10 bases between. The CDR3 sequence is 12 residues long. Germline lookup yields CDR1 SQVTM and CDR2 ANQGSEA. The CDR3 bases are TGCAGCGTTGAGGGGGGAGACGAAAAACTGTTTTTT. Its protein product is CSVEGGDEKLFF. Full variable domain (outside the CDR3, taken from reference TRBV29-1 and TRBJ1-4): SAVISQKPSRDICQRGTSLTIQCQVDSQVTMMFWYRQQPGQSLTLIATANQGSEATYESGFVIDKFPISRPNLTFSTLTVSNMSPEDSSIYLCSVEGGDEKLFFGSGTQLSVL.

As for this clonotype: At one of its ends the junction is not consistent with the germline gene, which may arise from a read error. The chain links TRBV7-6 to TRBJ2-5, with D unresolved. This CDR3 comprises 12 residues. Germline loops: CDR1 SGHVS, CDR2 FNYEAQ. The CDR3 bases are TGTGCCATCAGCCCGTACCAAGAGACCCAGTACTTC. Translating gives CAISPYQETQYF. The variable domain in full, with the rest retrieved from reference TRBV7-6 and TRBJ2-5, is GAGVSQSPRYKVTKRGQDVALRCDPISGHVSLYWYRQALGQGPEFLTYFNYEAQQDKSGLPNDRFSAERPEGSISTLTIQRTEQRDSAMYRCAISPYQETQYFGPGTRLLVL.

This clonotype was seen a few times. This chain connects TRBV5-1 to TRBJ2-1; possible D gene TRBD2, 5 bases. The CDR3 sequence is 15 residues long. The germline V gene has CDR1 SGHRS and CDR2 YFSETQ. Trimming removed 4 bases at V and 8 bases at J, with 19 bases between. This CDR3 is CASSREQPGIHEQFF. The DNA of the CDR3 is TGCGCCAGCAGCCGCGAACAGCCCGGGATTCATGAGCAGTTCTTC.

In regard to this clonotype: At one of its ends the junction is not consistent with the germline gene, which may arise from a read error. The chain is built from TRBV6-5 and TRBJ1-2; a weak D match, TRBD1 (5 bases). The CDR3 consists of 12 residues. Germline V gene lookup returns CDR1 MNHEY and CDR2 SVGAGI. In DNA form, the CDR3 reads TGTGCCAGCAGTTACCCCAAGGGGAACTACATCTTC. This sequence encodes CASSYPKGNYIF.

V gene TRBV15 combines with J gene TRBJ1-4; D may be TRBD1 (5 bases). Trimming cost V 0 bases and J 4 bases, with 9 bases left between them. The germline gives CDR1 LNHNV, CDR2 YYDKDF (reference sequence). This CDR3 contains 15 residues. The CDR3 reads CATSRDQGYNEKLFF. As DNA, the CDR3 is TGTGCCACCAGCAGAGATCAGGGCTATAATGAAAAACTGTTTTTT.

This chain joins TRBV11-1 and TRBJ2-1; TRBD2 matches at 11 bases. The length of the CDR3 is 18 residues. V shed 5 bases, J shed 10 bases, and the junction held 19 bases outside the gene matches. Germline V gene data show CDR1 as SGHAT and CDR2 as FQDESV (reference sequence). The CDR3 protein is CASSQDLAGGLLSYEQFF. The DNA for the CDR3 is TGTGCCAGCAGCCAAGATCTAGCGGGAGGCCTTCTCTCCTACGAGCAGTTCTTC.

This clonotype occurred a few times. This chain joins TRBV12-3 or TRBV12-4 and TRBJ2-1; D possibly corresponds to TRBD2 (6 bases). V lost 5 bases to trimming and J lost 7 bases, with 15 bases between them. The CDR3 spans 14 residues. CDR3 in amino acids: CASSKSRGNNEQFF. In DNA form, the CDR3 reads TGTGCCAGCAGTAAAAGTCGCGGGAATAATGAGCAGTTCTTC.

This clonotype was seen only a few times. V usage is TRBV18 and J usage is TRBJ2-1; D is perhaps TRBD2 (5 bases). The CDR3 consists of 18 residues. Trimming took 1 base from V and 1 from J, leaving 17 bases between them. Germline CDR1 is KGHSH and CDR2 is LQKENI. Here the CDR3 DNA reads TGTGCCAGCTCACCACGTGGAGGTAATCGAGGTTCCTACAATGAGCAGTTCTTC. This encodes CASSPRGGNRGSYNEQFF.

V gene TRBV4-3 combines with J gene TRBJ2-3; 9 bases agree with TRBD2. The J segment lost 7 bases and the V segment lost 0 bases, leaving 8 bases of the junction unmatched. CDR1 and CDR2 (germline): LGHNA, YSLEER. The CDR3 has 16 residues. The CDR3: CASSQEAGLAAYTQYF. Here the CDR3 DNA reads TGCGCCAGCAGCCAAGAGGCGGGACTAGCAGCTTATACGCAGTATTTT.